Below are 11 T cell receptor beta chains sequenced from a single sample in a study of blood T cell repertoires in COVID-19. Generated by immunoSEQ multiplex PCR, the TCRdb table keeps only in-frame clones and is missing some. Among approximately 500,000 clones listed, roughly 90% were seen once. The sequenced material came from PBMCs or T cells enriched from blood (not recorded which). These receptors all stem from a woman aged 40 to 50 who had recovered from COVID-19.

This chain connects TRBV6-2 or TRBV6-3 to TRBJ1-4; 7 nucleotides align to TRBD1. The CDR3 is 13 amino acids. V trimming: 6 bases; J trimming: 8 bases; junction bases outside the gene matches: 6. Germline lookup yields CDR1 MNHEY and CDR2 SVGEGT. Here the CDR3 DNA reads TGTGCCAGCAGCCATGGGACAGTGGAAAAACTGTTTTTT. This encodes CASSHGTVEKLFF.

The CDR3 DNA is TGTGCCAGCAGTATCGGGGGGAGCGCCAATTCACCCCTCCACTTT. Its protein is CASSIGGSANSPLHF. The rearrangement joins TRBV27 to TRBJ1-6, with D perhaps matching TRBD1 (5 bases). The V gene's germline CDR1 is MNHEY and CDR2 SMNVEV (reference sequence). The CDR3 has 15 amino acids. Trimming stripped 5 bases from V and 7 bases from J, with 15 bases between.

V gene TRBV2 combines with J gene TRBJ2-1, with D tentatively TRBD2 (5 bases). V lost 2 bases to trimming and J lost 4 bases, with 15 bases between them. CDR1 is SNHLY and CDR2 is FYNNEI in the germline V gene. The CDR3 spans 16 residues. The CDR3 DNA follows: TGTGCCAGCAGTGAAAACTTACTAGGCTTATACAATGAGCAGTTCTTC. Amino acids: CASSENLLGLYNEQFF.

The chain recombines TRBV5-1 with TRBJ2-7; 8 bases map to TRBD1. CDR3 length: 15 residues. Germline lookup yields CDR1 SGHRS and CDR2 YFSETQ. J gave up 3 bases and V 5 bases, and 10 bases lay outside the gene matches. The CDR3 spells CASRWKDREIYEQYF. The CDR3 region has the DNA TGCGCCAGCAGGTGGAAGGACAGGGAAATCTACGAGCAGTACTTC.

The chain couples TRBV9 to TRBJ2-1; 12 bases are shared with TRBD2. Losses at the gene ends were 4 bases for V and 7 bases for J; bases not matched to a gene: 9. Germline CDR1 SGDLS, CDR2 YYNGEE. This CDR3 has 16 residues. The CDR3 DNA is TGTGCCAGCAGCATACGGACTAGCGGGATGTCGAATGAGCAGTTCTTC. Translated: CASSIRTSGMSNEQFF.

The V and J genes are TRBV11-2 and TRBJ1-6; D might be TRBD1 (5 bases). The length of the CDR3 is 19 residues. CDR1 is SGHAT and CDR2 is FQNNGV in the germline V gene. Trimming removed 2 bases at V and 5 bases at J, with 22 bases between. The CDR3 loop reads CASSLQGGYLLLNNSPLHF. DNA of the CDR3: TGTGCCAGCAGCTTACAGGGCGGTTACCTCCTTCTAAATAATTCACCCCTCCACTTT.

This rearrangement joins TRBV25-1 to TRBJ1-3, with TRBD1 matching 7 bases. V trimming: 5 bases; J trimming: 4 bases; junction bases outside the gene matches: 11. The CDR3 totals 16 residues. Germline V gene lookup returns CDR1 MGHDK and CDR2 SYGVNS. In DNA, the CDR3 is TGTGCCAGCAGTAGTAAGGGGGCATTAGGAGGAAACACCATATATTTT. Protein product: CASSSKGALGGNTIYF.

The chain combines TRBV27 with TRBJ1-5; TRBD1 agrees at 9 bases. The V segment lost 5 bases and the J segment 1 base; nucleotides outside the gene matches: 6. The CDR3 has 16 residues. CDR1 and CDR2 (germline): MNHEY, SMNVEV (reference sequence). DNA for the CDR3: TGTGCCAGCAGTAACCGACAGGGGGGAAGCAATCAGCCCCAGCATTTT. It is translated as CASSNRQGGSNQPQHF.

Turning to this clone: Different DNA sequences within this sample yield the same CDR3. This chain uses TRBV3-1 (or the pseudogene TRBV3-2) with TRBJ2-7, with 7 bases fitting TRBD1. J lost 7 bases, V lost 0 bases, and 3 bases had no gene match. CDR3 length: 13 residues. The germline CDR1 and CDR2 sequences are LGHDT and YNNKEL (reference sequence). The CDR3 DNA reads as TGTGCCAGCAGCCAAGATGACAGGGCGGAGCAGTACTTC. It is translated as CASSQDDRAEQYF.

The CDR3 region has the DNA TGTGCCAGCAGCTACGGGACCGGGACAGGGCTTGGCTACACCTTC. This encodes CASSYGTGTGLGYTF. This chain uses TRBV5-4 with TRBJ1-2; 9 positions agree with TRBD1. Germline-derived CDR1 and CDR2 are SGHNT and YYREEE (reference sequence). The J segment lost 7 bases and the V segment lost 3 bases, leaving 10 bases of the junction unmatched. The CDR3 runs 15 residues.

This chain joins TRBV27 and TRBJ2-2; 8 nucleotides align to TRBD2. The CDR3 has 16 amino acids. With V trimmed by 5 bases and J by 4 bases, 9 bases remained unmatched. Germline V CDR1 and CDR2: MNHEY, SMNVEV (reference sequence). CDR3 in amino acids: CASSGDGLAGTGELFF. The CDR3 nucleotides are TGTGCCAGCAGTGGGGACGGACTAGCCGGCACCGGGGAGCTGTTTTTT.